Listed here are 5 T cell receptor beta chains from one sample, sequenced in a study of shared clonotypes between healthy human individuals. The protocol was immunoSEQ multiplex PCR, while the TCRdb copy is restricted to in-frame clones and leaves out a portion. The repertoire holds some 500,000 clones, with less than 96% as singletons. The sequenced sample was naive CD4+ T cells sorted from blood. As for subset: CD45RA+ positively selected. Source of these receptors: a woman aged 25-40 years in good health.

The chain carries TRBV6-1 and TRBJ2-7; D is undetermined. Trimming pared 6 bases from V and 4 bases from J, leaving 19 bases between. The CDR3 totals 15 residues. Germline V lookup: CDR1 MNHNS, CDR2 SASEGT. CDR3 sequence reads: CASRYDIPGAYEQYF. The CDR3 region has the DNA TGTGCCAGCAGATACGACATTCCCGGAGCGTACGAGCAGTACTTC.

The chain couples TRBV5-4 to TRBJ2-2; D is ambiguous. The V gene lost 0 bases and the J gene lost 6 bases, with 18 bases spanning the gap. Germline V gene lookup returns CDR1 SGHNT and CDR2 YYREEE (reference sequence). This CDR3 contains 17 residues. CDR3 residues: CASSLATNALRSGELFF. The CDR3 nucleotides read TGTGCCAGCAGCTTGGCCACAAACGCTTTGAGATCCGGGGAGCTGTTTTTT.

V is TRBV11-2 and J is TRBJ2-1; the D is unclear. CDR1 and CDR2 from the germline V gene are SGHAT and FQNNGV. The CDR3 length is 16 residues. The V and J ends lost 5 bases and 3 bases respectively, with 17 bases between them. The CDR3 DNA sequence: TGTGCCAGCAGCCCCCTTGGGTTCCCAAGCTACAATGAGCAGTTCTTC. Translated: CASSPLGFPSYNEQFF.

The rearrangement joins TRBV5-5 to TRBJ2-7; D is unresolved. Germline V gene data show CDR1 as SGHKS and CDR2 as YYEKEE (reference sequence). V lost 2 bases, J lost 7 bases, and 10 bases lay in between. This CDR3 is built from 12 residues. The CDR3 nucleotides are TGTGCCAGCAGCTTCGACGGCTGGGAGCAGTACTTC. Its translation: CASSFDGWEQYF.

The V call is TRBV6-6, the J call TRBJ2-2; 7 bases are shared with TRBD2. Germline V CDR1 and CDR2: MNHNY, SVGAGI (reference sequence). With V trimmed by 10 bases and J by 1 base, 6 bases remained unmatched. The CDR3 runs to 14 residues. CDR3 in amino acids: CATRDYRNTGELFF. CDR3 bases: TGTGCCACCCGGGACTATCGGAACACCGGGGAGCTGTTTTTT.